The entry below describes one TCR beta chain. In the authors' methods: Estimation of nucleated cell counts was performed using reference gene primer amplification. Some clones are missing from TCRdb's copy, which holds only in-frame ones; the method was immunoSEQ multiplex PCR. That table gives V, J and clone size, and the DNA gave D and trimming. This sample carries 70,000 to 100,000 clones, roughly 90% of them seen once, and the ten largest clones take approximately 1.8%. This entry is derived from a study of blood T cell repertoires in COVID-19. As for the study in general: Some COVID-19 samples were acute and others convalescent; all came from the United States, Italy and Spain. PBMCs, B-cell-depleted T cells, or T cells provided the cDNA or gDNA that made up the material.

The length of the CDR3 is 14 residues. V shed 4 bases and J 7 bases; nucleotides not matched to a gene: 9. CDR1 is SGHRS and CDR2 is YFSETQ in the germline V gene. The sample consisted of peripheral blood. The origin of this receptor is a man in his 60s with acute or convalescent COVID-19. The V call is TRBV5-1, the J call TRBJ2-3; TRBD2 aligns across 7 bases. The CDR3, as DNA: TGCGCCAGCAGCCTGGTTGCGGGAGCAAATACGCAGTATTTT. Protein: CASSLVAGANTQYF. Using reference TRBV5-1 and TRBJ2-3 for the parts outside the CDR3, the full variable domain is KAGVTQTPRYLIKTRGQQVTLSCSPISGHRSVSWYQQTPGQGLQFLFEYFSETQRNKGNFPGRFSGRQFSNSRSEMNVSTLELGDSALYLCASSLVAGANTQYFGPGTRLTVL.